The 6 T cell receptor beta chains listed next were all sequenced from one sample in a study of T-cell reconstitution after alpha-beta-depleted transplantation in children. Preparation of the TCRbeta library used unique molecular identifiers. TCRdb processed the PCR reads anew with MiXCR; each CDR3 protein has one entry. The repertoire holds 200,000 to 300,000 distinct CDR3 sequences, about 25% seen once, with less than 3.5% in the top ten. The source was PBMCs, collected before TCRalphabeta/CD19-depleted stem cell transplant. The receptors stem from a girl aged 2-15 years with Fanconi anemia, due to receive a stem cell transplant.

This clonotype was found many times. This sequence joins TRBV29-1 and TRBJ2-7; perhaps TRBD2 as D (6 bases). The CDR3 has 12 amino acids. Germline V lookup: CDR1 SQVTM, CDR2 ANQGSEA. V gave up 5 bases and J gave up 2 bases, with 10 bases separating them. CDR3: CSVLGGTYEQYF. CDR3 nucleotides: TGCAGCGTTCTGGGGGGAACCTACGAGCAGTACTTC.

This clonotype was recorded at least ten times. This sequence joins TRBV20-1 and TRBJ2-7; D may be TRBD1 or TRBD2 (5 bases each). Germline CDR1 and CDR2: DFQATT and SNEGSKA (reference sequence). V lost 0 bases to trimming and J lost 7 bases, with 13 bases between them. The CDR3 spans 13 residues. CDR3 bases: TGCAGTGCTAGAGATTTAGAGGGGTGGGAGCAGTACTTC. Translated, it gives CSARDLEGWEQYF.

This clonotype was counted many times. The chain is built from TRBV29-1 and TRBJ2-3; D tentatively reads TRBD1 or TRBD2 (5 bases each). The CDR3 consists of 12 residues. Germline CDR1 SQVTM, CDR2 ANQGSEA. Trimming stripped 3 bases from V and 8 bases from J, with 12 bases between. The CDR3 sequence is CSVDVGTTTQYF. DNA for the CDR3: TGCAGCGTTGATGTTGGGACCACTACGCAGTATTTT.

For the CDR3, the DNA is TGTGCCAGCAGAGTGGGACAGTCCATAGCGGCCCCCGGGGAGCTGTTTTTT. Its protein product is CASRVGQSIAAPGELFF. The chain couples TRBV2 to TRBJ2-2; possible D gene TRBD1, 7 bases. V lost 6 bases and J 6 bases, leaving 23 bases between the germline ends. The germline V gene has CDR1 SNHLY and CDR2 FYNNEI. The CDR3 is 17 amino acids.

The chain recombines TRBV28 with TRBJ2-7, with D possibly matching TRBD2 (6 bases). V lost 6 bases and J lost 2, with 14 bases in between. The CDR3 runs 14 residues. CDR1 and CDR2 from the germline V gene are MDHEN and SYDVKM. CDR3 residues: CASSLGTPTYEQYF. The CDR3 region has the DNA TGTGCCAGCAGCTTAGGGACTCCTACCTACGAGCAGTACTTC. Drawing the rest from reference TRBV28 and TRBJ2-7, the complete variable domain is DVKVTQSSRYLVKRTGEKVFLECVQDMDHENMFWYRQDPGLGLRLIYFSYDVKMKEKGDIPEGYSVSREKKERFSLILESASTNQTSMYLCASSLGTPTYEQYFGPGTRLTVT.

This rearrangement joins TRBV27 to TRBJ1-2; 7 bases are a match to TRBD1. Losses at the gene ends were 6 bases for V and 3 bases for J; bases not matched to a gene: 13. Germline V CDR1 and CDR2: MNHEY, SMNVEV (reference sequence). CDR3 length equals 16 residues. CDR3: CASRLFARQGHYGYTF. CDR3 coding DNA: TGTGCCAGCAGGCTCTTTGCCCGACAGGGACACTATGGCTACACCTTC.